This TCR beta chain originates from a study of a mutant IDH1 vaccine in newly diagnosed glioma. Study findings and constraints: Alterations occurring in top peripheral T cell clonotypes seemed unrelated to pseudoprogression.

This sample's time point: week 23, last vaccination. Topical imiquimod was applied with each vaccine dose, which held 300 ug of mutant IDH1 20-mer peptide. Note on this clone: Antigen specificity is unknown.

The repertoire was sequenced with immunoSEQ multiplex PCR; TCRdb's copy has only in-frame clones and lacks some. Counted here are 25,000 to 30,000 clones, around 84% occurring once; the ten biggest clones make up about 15%. Per germline, CDR1 GTSNPN and CDR2 SVGIG (reference sequence). CDR3 length: 15 amino acids. Trimming took 4 bases from V and 7 from J; bases not matched to a gene: 15. The starting material was PBMCs, obtained from a glioma patient whose treatment included an IDH1 peptide vaccine. The genes are TRBV30 and TRBJ2-7; 8 bases agree with TRBD1. This sequence was found in a woman in her thirties with glioma. CDR3 sequence reads: CAWTVRVRGQGEQYF. The CDR3, as DNA: TGTGCCTGGACCGTACGTGTCAGGGGGCAAGGGGAGCAGTACTTC.